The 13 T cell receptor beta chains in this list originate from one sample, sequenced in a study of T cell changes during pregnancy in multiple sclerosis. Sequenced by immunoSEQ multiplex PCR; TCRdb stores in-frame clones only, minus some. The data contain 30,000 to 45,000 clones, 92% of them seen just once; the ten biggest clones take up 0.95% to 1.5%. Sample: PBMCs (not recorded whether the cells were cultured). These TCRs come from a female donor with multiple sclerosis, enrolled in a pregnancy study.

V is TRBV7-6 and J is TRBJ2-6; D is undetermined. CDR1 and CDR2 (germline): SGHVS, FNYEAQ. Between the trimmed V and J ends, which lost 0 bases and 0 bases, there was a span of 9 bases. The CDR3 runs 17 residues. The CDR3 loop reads CASSLAIGGSGANVLTF. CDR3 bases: TGTGCCAGCAGCTTAGCGATTGGCGGCTCTGGGGCCAACGTCCTGACTTTC.

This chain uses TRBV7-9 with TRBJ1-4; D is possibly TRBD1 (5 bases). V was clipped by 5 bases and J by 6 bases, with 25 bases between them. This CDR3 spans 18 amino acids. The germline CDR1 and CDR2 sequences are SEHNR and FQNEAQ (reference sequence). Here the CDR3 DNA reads TGTGCCAGCAGCCCCCGGGCGGGGGGAAGACCCTGCCATGAAAAACTGTTTTTT. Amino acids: CASSPRAGGRPCHEKLFF.

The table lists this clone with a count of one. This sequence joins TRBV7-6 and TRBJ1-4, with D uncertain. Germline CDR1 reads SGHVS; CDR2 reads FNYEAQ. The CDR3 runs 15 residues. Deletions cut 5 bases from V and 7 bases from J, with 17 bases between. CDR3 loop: CASSPRGLSGEKLFF. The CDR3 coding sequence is TGTGCCAGCAGCCCCCGTGGGTTATCAGGTGAAAAACTGTTTTTT.

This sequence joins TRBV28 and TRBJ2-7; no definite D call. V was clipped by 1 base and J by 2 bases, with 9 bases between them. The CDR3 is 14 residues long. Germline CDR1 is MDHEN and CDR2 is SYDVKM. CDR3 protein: CASSLFSDPYEQYF. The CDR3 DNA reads TGTGCCAGCAGTTTATTTTCGGACCCCTACGAGCAGTACTTC.

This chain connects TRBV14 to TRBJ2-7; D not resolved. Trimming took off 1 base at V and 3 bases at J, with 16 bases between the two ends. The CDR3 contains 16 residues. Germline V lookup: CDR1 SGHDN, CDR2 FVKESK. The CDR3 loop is CASSQVASHRVYEQYF. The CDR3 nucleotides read TGTGCCAGCAGCCAAGTCGCGTCCCACAGAGTCTACGAGCAGTACTTC.

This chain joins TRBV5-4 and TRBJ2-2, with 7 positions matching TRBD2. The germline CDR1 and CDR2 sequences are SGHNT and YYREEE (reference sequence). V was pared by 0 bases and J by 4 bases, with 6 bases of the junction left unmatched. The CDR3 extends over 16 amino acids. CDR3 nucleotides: TGTGCCAGCAGCTTGGGTTGGCGGGAGACCACCGGGGAGCTGTTTTTT. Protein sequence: CASSLGWRETTGELFF. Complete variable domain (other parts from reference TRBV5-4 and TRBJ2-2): ETGVTQSPTHLIKTRGQQVTLRCSSQSGHNTVSWYQQALGQGPQFIFQYYREEENGRGNFPPRFSGLQFPNYSSELNVNALELDDSALYLCASSLGWRETTGELFFGEGSRLTVL.

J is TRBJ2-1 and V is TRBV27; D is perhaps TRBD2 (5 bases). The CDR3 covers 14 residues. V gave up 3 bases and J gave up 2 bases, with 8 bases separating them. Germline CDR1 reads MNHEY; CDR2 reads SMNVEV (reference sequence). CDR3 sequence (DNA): TGTGCCAGCAGTTTCTCGGGGACCTACAATGAGCAGTTCTTC. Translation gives CASSFSGTYNEQFF.

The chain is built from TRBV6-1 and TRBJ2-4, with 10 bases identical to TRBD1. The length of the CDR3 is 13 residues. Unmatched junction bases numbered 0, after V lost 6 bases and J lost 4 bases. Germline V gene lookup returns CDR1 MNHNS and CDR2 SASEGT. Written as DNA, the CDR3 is TGTGCCAGCAGGGGACAGGGGAAAAACATTCAGTACTTC. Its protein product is CASRGQGKNIQYF.

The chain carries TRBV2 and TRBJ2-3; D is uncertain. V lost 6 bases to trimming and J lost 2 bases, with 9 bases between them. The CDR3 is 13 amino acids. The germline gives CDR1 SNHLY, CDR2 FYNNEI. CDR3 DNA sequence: TGTGCCAGCAGCTACAGCCCCACAGATACGCAGTATTTT. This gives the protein CASSYSPTDTQYF.

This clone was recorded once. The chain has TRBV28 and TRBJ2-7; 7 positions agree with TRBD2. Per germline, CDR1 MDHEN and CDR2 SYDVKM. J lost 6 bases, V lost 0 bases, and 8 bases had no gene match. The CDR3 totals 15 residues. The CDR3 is CASSLWVAGSREQYF. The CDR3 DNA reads TGTGCCAGCAGTTTATGGGTAGCGGGTTCTCGCGAGCAGTACTTC. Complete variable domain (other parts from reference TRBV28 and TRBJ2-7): DVKVTQSSRYLVKRTGEKVFLECVQDMDHENMFWYRQDPGLGLRLIYFSYDVKMKEKGDIPEGYSVSREKKERFSLILESASTNQTSMYLCASSLWVAGSREQYFGPGTRLTVT.

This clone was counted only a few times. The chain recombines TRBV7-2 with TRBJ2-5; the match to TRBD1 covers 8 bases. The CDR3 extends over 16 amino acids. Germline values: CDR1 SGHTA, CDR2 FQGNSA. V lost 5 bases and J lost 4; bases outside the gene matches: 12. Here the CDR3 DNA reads TGTGCCAGCAGCACCAGACAGGGGTCCCGCATAGAGACCCAGTACTTC. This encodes CASSTRQGSRIETQYF.

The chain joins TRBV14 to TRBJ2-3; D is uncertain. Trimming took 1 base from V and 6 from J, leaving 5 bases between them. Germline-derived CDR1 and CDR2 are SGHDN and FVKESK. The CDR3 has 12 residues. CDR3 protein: CASSQVWDTQYF. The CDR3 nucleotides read TGTGCCAGCAGCCAAGTATGGGATACGCAGTATTTT.

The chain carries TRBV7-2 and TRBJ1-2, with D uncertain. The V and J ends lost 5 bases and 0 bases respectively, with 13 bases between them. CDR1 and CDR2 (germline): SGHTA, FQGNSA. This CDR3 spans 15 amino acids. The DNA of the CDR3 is TGTGCCAGCAGCCCGACCCCAGGAGCTAACTATGGCTACACCTTC. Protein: CASSPTPGANYGYTF.